This TCR beta chain came from a study of cytomegalovirus exposure and HLA in healthy donors. Only in-frame clones appear in the TCRdb table, and some are missing; sequencing was by immunoSEQ multiplex PCR. This sample has roughly 280,000 clones, with 80% to 90% found just once. This TCR was recovered from a woman under 30 in good health and CMV-seronegative. Sample: PBMCs.

CDR3 nucleotide sequence: TGTGCCAGCAGCCTCCCCCGGACAGGTGGGGGGTATGGCTACACCTTC. Translation gives CASSLPRTGGGYGYTF. V usage is TRBV7-2 and J usage is TRBJ1-2; 7 bases map to TRBD1. This CDR3 spans 16 amino acids. Trimming cost V 5 bases and J 5 bases; bases outside gene matches: 14. Germline CDR1 and CDR2: SGHTA and FQGNSA.